This T cell receptor beta chain was recovered during a study of cytomegalovirus exposure and HLA in healthy donors (TCRdb year 2017). Looking at the study overall: An earlier analysis of fewer than 750 of the donors reported over 250 Gb of sequence data and 95 million to 140 million unique TCR beta sequences obtained from 150 million to 200 million T cells. Of the approximately 400 genotyped donors, about 80% fell in the genetic ancestry cluster associated with self-reported Caucasian donors. On average, around 230,000 unique TCR beta nucleotide sequences were sequenced per donor among 398 genotyped donors of the cohort, with 15% to 20% of those sequences being non-productive. The study was designed to test whether signatures of past pathogen exposure could be identified by cataloging public T cell receptors. A separate validation cohort of over a hundred different subjects was used in addition to the approximately 610-subject first cohort. A later genetic analysis used genome-wide SNP genotypes for 398 of the 666 donors, treating that subset as a discovery cohort. An early release covering more than 500 HLA-typed donors comprised 300 to 350 gigabases of sequencing data and around 85 million unique TCR sequences. Every repertoire in the discovery cohort had been generated on one and the same sequencing platform. In an earlier analysis of 587 of the donors, high-throughput TCR beta sequencing was used to judge whether each TCR beta V gene segment behaved as functional or pseudogenic. To study patterns of TCR occurrence, a later analysis re-analyzed previously published TCR beta repertoires from several hundred donors and added high-resolution HLA genotyping. Donor age, sex, ethnicity and CMV serostatus were collected together with the repertoire data. Rather than using new phenotypic data, the later analysis identified candidate immune exposures from TCR beta sequences and from how often those sequences occurred across donors. Roughly 5 DR-DQ haplotypes were handled as single units for association and clustering, since linkage in the cohort was strong. The study profiled the T cell repertoires of around 700 subjects by immunosequencing and related them to cytomegalovirus serostatus. The number of donors typed differed by locus, with roughly 629-640 for A, B, C, DRB1 and DQB1, around 520 for DQA1, about 610 for DPA1, and over 400 for DPB1. HLA typing included class I and class II loci at four-digit resolution. High-throughput TCR immunosequencing, statistical association of individual TCRs with disease status, and machine learning were combined to predict cytomegalovirus infection status. General findings and caveats noted by the study authors: HLA typing was unavailable for some donors at each locus, so association tests used only the typed subset. Correlated functional status among segregating V segments might be attributable to linkage disequilibrium, but an unknown experimental factor could not be ruled out. Specific HLA alleles were associated with 18,000 or so TCR beta sequences at a false discovery rate of 0.05 in a later analysis. In a later genetic analysis, fewer N-insertions in productive TCRs were reported among donors in an Asian-associated ancestry cluster than the approximately 710-donor mean. The study listed around 160 TCR beta chains as associated with cytomegalovirus. Across donors, most TCR sequences were observed very rarely, whereas some public TCRs were present in many individuals. In a later genetic analysis, a missense DCLRE1C variant was associated with V-gene and J-gene trimming of TCR beta chains, and the association was replicated in an independent cohort. CMV serostatus was the only immune exposure information available for the cohort. It was suggested by the authors that the approach could potentially be generalized to other disease states and immunological phenotypes. When HLA alleles, especially DR and DQ, strongly co-occurred, attributing TCR associations to individual alleles was difficult. A later analysis found that TCR association rates varied across HLA loci, with DRB1 alleles showing the most associated TCRs and HLA-C alleles the fewest. Some IMGT-functional V segments, including TRBV6-2 and TRBV6-3, could not be distinguished by the 87-base-pair reads and were therefore excluded. The classifier was reported to diagnose cytomegalovirus status with high specificity and sensitivity in both the original cohort and the validation cohort. In an earlier analysis of 587 of the donors, most TCR beta V segments appeared in productive rearrangements about 87% or about 30% of the time, broadly matching IMGT annotations. A later analysis found that HLA-associated TCR beta chains were more clonally expanded and had lower generation probabilities than equally common non-associated chains. Because counts were too low, some 17 rarely observed V segments, including chromosome 9 orphons, were excluded from the earlier analysis of under 650 of the donors. A cluster of highly shared sequence variants was judged likely to represent a technical artifact of the sequencing pipeline. Three of the identified cytomegalovirus-associated TCR beta chains were confirmed in vitro to be specific for cytomegalovirus antigens. In this cohort, only TCR beta chains were sequenced, and detectable features were limited by the absence of alpha or paired-chain data. According to a later analysis, most CMV-associated TCR beta chains appeared to be HLA-restricted, and the HLA associations seemed to be driven largely by CMV exposure. Presence/absence analyses assumed roughly uniform sequencing depth across donors, an assumption that may not hold. A further reported finding was that TCR beta sequences accurately predicted the HLA-A and HLA-B alleles for most subjects in the first cohort. Several of the top co-occurrence clusters appeared to be linked to parvovirus B19, influenza, CMV and Epstein-Barr virus, according to a later analysis.

The cohort comprised some 730 healthy bone marrow donors. At the time of sampling, every cohort member was nominally healthy, though immune exposures that went unrecorded were likely present. The donor was CMV seronegative and belonged to the group of more than 300 seronegative cohort members. Each donor provided a peripheral blood sample, and peripheral blood mononuclear cells were used for TCR beta sequencing. Genomic DNA was extracted from the blood cell samples with the Qiagen DNeasy Blood Extraction Kit. Of note for this clone: Its antigen is still unknown. The record has no base qualities; no much larger clone is one base away.

The library was made by the immunoSEQ multiplex PCR assay. The multiplex PCR relied on a mix of 60 forward primers for TCR Vbeta segments and 13 reverse primers for TCR Jbeta segments. The CDR3 region of rearranged TCR beta genes was amplified from genomic DNA by a multiplex PCR assay. The amplified TCR beta libraries were sequenced on the Illumina HiSeq System as 87-base-pair reads. As for how the authors treated the data: A later analysis counted approximately 74 million unique TCR beta chains across the 690 or so repertoires, and some 11 million of these chains were shared by at least two donors. To remove PCR and sequencing errors, raw reads were error-corrected and collapsed into unique sequences using a nearest-neighbor algorithm that merged closely related sequences. CDR3 sequences were aligned to IMGT reference sequences to assign V, D and J gene segments. For a sequence to be retained, a match of at least six nucleotides was required to both a V gene segment and a J gene segment. Rearrangements were called productive when the CDR3 lacked stop codons and stayed in frame with V and J; all others were non-productive. CDR3 was defined by IMGT convention, running from the second conserved V-encoded cysteine to the conserved J-encoded phenylalanine. Sequences without an unambiguous match to a single V gene segment were excluded from the earlier analysis of several hundred of the donors. In an earlier analysis of a few hundred of the donors, a V segment was called functional when productive rearrangements were above 56.7%, and segregating when the standard deviation between donors exceeded 5%. To diagnose cytomegalovirus status from the catalog of TCR beta chain sequences, a statistical classification framework was built. In a later analysis, TCR nucleotide sequences were compared against IMGT/GENE-DB human TR gene sequences so that V and J genes could be assigned. Using the TCRdist pipeline, a later analysis assigned CDR3 sequences along with most-parsimonious VDJ recombination scenarios. In a later analysis, every TCR beta chain was defined by the combination of its CDR3 amino acid sequence and its V-gene family, and reads without a unique V-gene family were dropped. To address suspected cross-contamination and a sequencing artifact, a later analysis removed some 620 highly shared, low-generation-probability nucleotide sequences. In a later analysis, a clonal expansion index for each public chain was calculated from normalized within-repertoire ranks of inferred template counts. A later analysis computed generation probabilities with a VDJ recombination model fitted to out-of-frame rearrangements, and checked the results against IGoR. In a later analysis, TCR-TCR, TCR-HLA and TCR-CMV co-occurrence was scored with hypergeometric tests, and a repertoire-size bias correction was applied to TCR pairs. A later analysis estimated false discovery rates by permuting HLA or CMV assignments 20 times. A later analysis grouped co-occurring TCRs with DBSCAN, adding TCRdist sequence similarity when clustering within HLA-allele-positive subsets. Co-occurrence clustering excluded repertoires with fewer than 30,000 or more than 120,000 public chains, plus five with anomalous nucleotide sharing. TCRdb holds this immuneACCESS table with in-frame rearrangements only. Some clones are missing; in checked studies, unresolved V genes explain under half, and the rest has no known cause. That table furnishes V, J and clone size, whereas the DNA furnished D and trimming. The sample data list about 140,000 clones, and roughly 77% of these were observed just once. 2.2% of the sample goes to the ten largest clones.

The germline V gene sets CDR1 to SQVTM and CDR2 to ANQGSEA. The CDR3 runs 12 amino acids, cysteine and phenylalanine included. This entry keeps only the CDR3 DNA: 36 bases, framed from base 1. This receptor was taken from a man aged 25 to 40 in good health and CMV-seronegative. Recombination linked TRBV29-1 to TRBJ2-5; the D gene cannot be resolved reliably. The J call may not be correct, given that the DNA end is closer to TRBJ2-7. Sequenced input: PBMCs. The CDR3 sequence is CSVTVLSYEQYF. DNA sequence: TGCAGCGTCACAGTGCTATCCTACGAGCAGTACTTC.